This T cell receptor (beta chain) was identified in a study of blood T cells in healthy people across ages. Comments on this clonotype: Its antigen remains unidentified.

General study points: Relative to aged donors, long-lived donors carried more naive CD4+ cells and displayed higher diversity.

Alongside a J-beta primer mix, a sample-barcoded 5' primer served in a second PCR lasting roughly 6 to 11 cycles. TCRdb itself ran the 5' RACE reads through MiXCR, one entry per CDR3 protein. Counted here are more than 900,000 distinct CDR3 sequences, under 35% occurring once; the ten biggest clones make up roughly a tenth. The sample also formed part of further work on T cells of mothers and their children.

Sample: blood. The sequence was obtained from a woman aged 40 to 50 in good health.

The CDR3 region has the DNA TGTGCCAGCAGCCAAGTTCTTATCGGCGAGCAGTACTTC. Translation gives CASSQVLIGEQYF. The chain joins TRBV3-1 to TRBJ2-7; D is unclear. The CDR3 runs to 13 residues. Germline V lookup: CDR1 LGHDT, CDR2 YNNKEL (reference sequence). Trimming removed 1 base from V and 6 bases from J, with 10 bases in between.